The entry that follows covers one T cell receptor beta chain sequence. No antigen is known for it. The data belong to a study of cytomegalovirus exposure and HLA in healthy donors. The primer mix had 60 Vbeta and 13 Jbeta primers. TCRdb's table, derived via immunoSEQ multiplex PCR, lists solely in-frame clones and lacks some. Altogether some 130,000 clones are present, roughly three quarters being singletons, with the ten largest covering approximately 1.5%. Findings and caveats of the study: Based on reports, TCR beta sequences accurately predicted HLA-A and HLA-B alleles for most subjects. Among the sequence variants, a highly shared cluster was likely an artifact of sequencing.

CDR3 length equals 16 residues. Trimming took 3 bases from V and 3 from J; bases not matched to a gene: 7. CDR1 is MGHDK and CDR2 is SYGVNS in the germline V gene. Sample: PBMCs. This receptor was identified in a woman under 30 in good health and CMV-seronegative. V is TRBV25-1 and J is TRBJ1-5, with 8 bases identical to TRBD1. The CDR3 DNA follows: TGTGCCAGCAGTGATTGGGGGCAGGGGGCCAATCAGCCCCAGCATTTT. Its protein is CASSDWGQGANQPQHF.